This TCR beta chain was profiled in a study of blood T cell repertoires in COVID-19. Germline values: CDR1 SGHTA, CDR2 FQGTGA. The CDR3 totals 13 residues. The V segment lost 6 bases and the J segment 5 bases; nucleotides outside the gene matches: 6. Sequencing was performed with immunoSEQ multiplex PCR; in TCRdb, only in-frame clones are kept and a portion is missing. The data hold roughly 160,000 clones, with about 86% observed a single time. The J gene is TRBJ2-7, the V gene TRBV7-3; TRBD1 matches at 8 bases. The receptor's source is a man aged 60-69 years with acute or convalescent COVID-19. Sequences were obtained from peripheral blood. CDR3 region: CASSLTGADEQYF. The DNA of the CDR3 is TGTGCCAGCAGTCTGACAGGGGCCGACGAGCAGTACTTC.